The rows below give T cell receptor beta chains drawn from one sample of a study of sequential checkpoint blockade in melanoma. The repertoire was sequenced with immunoSEQ multiplex PCR; TCRdb's copy has only in-frame clones and lacks some. This sample has over 10,000 clones, with 61% found just once. This sample comprised CD8+ T cells sorted from blood (inferred from file names), obtained from a patient given nivolumab and ipilimumab in sequence. These TCRs come from a human donor with melanoma. Both conserved end residues are trimmed from each CDR3. Clone size is shown for a subset of rows, as once, few, many or a class of expanded clone.

cdr3_aa	clone_size	v_call	j_call
ASRKAPMTGQETQY	NA	TRBV2	TRBJ2-5
ASSSFLGRDEQY	NA	TRBV28	TRBJ2-7
ASSLGAGGADTQY	few	TRBV7-8	TRBJ2-3
ASSPLKPTGELF	NA	TRBV7-2	TRBJ2-2
ASSLGQGWYEQY	NA	TRBV7-9	TRBJ2-7
ASRPGANTGELF	few	TRBV4-1	TRBJ2-2
ASSYEGLNTEAF	NA	TRBV6-5	TRBJ1-1
ASSQEGSTNTGELF	NA	TRBV4-2	TRBJ2-2
ASSKGLGQDTEAF	NA	TRBV11-2	TRBJ1-1
ASSLEKRAAYNEQF	NA	TRBV5-6	TRBJ2-1
ASSYSIARNTEAF	once	TRBV6-5	TRBJ1-1
ASTFLSQGIQETQY	NA	TRBV5-1	TRBJ2-5
ASSPGTSGWETQY	few	TRBV7-2	TRBJ2-5
ASSRSGNTEAF	NA	TRBV5-1	TRBJ1-1
ASSHDTPEAF	few	TRBV7-9	TRBJ1-1
ASFGTGVTEAF	NA	TRBV6-1	TRBJ1-1
ARPPGQVTDTQY	NA	TRBV6-4	TRBJ2-3
ASSVGTGVYEQY	NA	TRBV6-5	TRBJ2-7
ASSFQGEISEAF	NA	TRBV7-2	TRBJ1-1
SVEESSAGGLSDTQY	once	TRBV29-1	TRBJ2-3
AWSGAGGPVLTDEQF	NA	TRBV30	TRBJ2-1
ASSVGLASDTQY	NA	TRBV9	TRBJ2-3
ASSVGELAGDNEQF	NA	TRBV9	TRBJ2-1
ASSLRTGSTGELF	NA	TRBV28	TRBJ2-2
ASSQVGGVLTDTQY	NA	TRBV4-3	TRBJ2-3
ASSVPGTGTGELF	NA	TRBV9	TRBJ2-2
ASSPLTESYEQY	once	TRBV18	TRBJ2-7
ASSSRVNQPQH	once	TRBV6-5	TRBJ1-5
ASKGGRAFYNEQF	once	TRBV28	TRBJ2-1
ASSSRTGESIQY	few	TRBV28	TRBJ2-4
ASSIGLGTEQY	NA	TRBV7-3	TRBJ2-7
ASSLLGQEGYT	once	TRBV5-1	TRBJ1-2
ASSLGLPQETQY	NA	TRBV5-1	TRBJ2-5
ASSLTSGAYEQY	NA	TRBV5-1	TRBJ2-7
ASSPTENNEQF	NA	TRBV7-7	TRBJ2-1
ASSTGLATNTDTQY	NA	TRBV9	TRBJ2-3
ASSFHQQGYNEQF	NA	TRBV11-2	TRBJ2-1
ATSRDYTSGNTGELF	few	TRBV15	TRBJ2-2
ASSFTVGGSSYNEQF	NA	TRBV7-3	TRBJ2-1
ASSLGGGPTGELF	NA	TRBV7-6	TRBJ2-2
ASSPQGPYEQY	NA	TRBV11-2	TRBJ2-7
ASSPRDRGDYEQY	NA	TRBV4-1	TRBJ2-7
ASSPTGRNTGELF	NA	TRBV13	TRBJ2-2
ASRASGLTDTQY	NA	TRBV7-8	TRBJ2-3
ASSLGQGGGYT	NA	TRBV7-3	TRBJ1-2
ASSPKKGQTYEQY	many	TRBV5-3	TRBJ2-7
ASSLDRDGTEAF	once	TRBV5-1	TRBJ1-1
ASSYSGGTTYEQY	NA	TRBV6-6	TRBJ2-7
ASSEALRLAGHLEQY	NA	TRBV2	TRBJ2-7
ASSFPSTSGMDEQF	NA	TRBV13	TRBJ2-1
ASSYRSRGNTGELF	few	TRBV6-5	TRBJ2-2
AWSLGLVYEQY	NA	TRBV30	TRBJ2-7
ATSRQGEENTGELF	once	TRBV15	TRBJ2-2
ASRTVGPTGPAESYEQY	once	TRBV21-1	TRBJ2-7
ASSLTDGQGTGELF	large	TRBV7-6	TRBJ2-2